This record concerns one TCR beta chain sequence. What it binds is not known. Assay used: immunoSEQ multiplex PCR; TCRdb lists only in-frame clones, some missing. The top ten hold around 1.4% of the sample, which has 850,000 to 1,200,000 clones, about 75% seen once. Per the germline V gene, CDR1 is KGHSH and CDR2 is LQKENI. The CDR3 is made up of 17 amino acids. V lost 6 bases to trimming and J lost 1 base; unmatched junction nucleotides: 11. This sample is drawn from a study of shared clonotypes between healthy human individuals. Study results and limitations: The rarefaction results pointed to incomplete sorted-subset sequencing despite large depth. Naive subsets generally exceeded memory subsets in estimated richness.

Nashville, Tennessee was home to all donors, each a Caucasian adult. Naive CD45RA+ and memory CD45RA-negative subsets were split from CD4+ cells. The sequenced material came from memory CD4+ T cells sorted from blood. The subset: CD45RA-negative fraction. V gene TRBV18 combines with J gene TRBJ1-5; 8 nucleotides match TRBD1. This TCR derives from a man aged 18 to 35 in good health. In nucleotides, the CDR3 is TGTGCCAGCTCCTCAAAGTCCGGACAGGGCAGCAATCAGCCCCAGCATTTT. Residues: CASSSKSGQGSNQPQHF.